This TCR beta chain appears in the sequencing data of a study of Tregs in tolerant kidney transplant recipients. Study-level findings and limits: This study did not directly address biological reproducibility.

A note on this clone: What it recognizes is unknown.

TCRdb's copy holds only in-frame clones and misses some; the assay was immunoSEQ multiplex PCR. The sample holds some 70,000 clones, 84% seen once. Germline trimming cut 3 bases from V and 4 bases from J; bases unmatched to any gene: 6. The CDR3 consists of 15 residues. Germline CDR1 and CDR2: LNHDA and SQIVND (reference sequence). The sequencing sample was made of CD4+ T cells from blood. This receptor was identified in a human donor in good health. This chain links TRBV19 with TRBJ2-1, with TRBD2 identical over 7 bases. The CDR3 region has the DNA TGTGCCAGTAGTATGCCGGGGGGTGTTTACAATGAGCAGTTCTTC. Protein sequence: CASSMPGGVYNEQFF. Variable domain in full (rest from reference TRBV19 and TRBJ2-1): DGGITQSPKYLFRKEGQNVTLSCEQNLNHDAMYWYRQDPGQGLRLIYYSQIVNDFQKGDIAEGYSVSREKKESFPLTVTSAQKNPTAFYLCASSMPGGVYNEQFFGPGTRLTVL.